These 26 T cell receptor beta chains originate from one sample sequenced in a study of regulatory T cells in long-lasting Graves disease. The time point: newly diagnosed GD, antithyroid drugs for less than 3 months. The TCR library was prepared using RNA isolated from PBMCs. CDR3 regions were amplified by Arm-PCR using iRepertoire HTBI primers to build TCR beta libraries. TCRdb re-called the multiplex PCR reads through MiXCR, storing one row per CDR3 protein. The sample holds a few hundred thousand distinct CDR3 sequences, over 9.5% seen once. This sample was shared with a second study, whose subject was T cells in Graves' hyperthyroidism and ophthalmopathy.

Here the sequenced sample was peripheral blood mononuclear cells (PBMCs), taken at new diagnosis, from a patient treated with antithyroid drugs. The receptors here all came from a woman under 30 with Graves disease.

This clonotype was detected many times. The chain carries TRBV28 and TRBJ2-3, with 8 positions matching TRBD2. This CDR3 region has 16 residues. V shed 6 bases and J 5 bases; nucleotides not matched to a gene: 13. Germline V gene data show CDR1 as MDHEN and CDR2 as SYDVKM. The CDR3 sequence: CASSRNLAGPKDTQYF. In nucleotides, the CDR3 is TGTGCCAGCAGCCGTAACTTAGCGGGACCTAAAGATACGCAGTATTTT.

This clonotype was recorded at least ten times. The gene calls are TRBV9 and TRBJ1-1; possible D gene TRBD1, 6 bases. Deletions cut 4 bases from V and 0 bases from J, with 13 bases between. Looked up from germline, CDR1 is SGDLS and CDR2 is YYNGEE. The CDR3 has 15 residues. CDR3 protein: CASSFSGEVNTEAFF. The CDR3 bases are TGTGCCAGCAGCTTCTCAGGGGAAGTGAACACTGAAGCTTTCTTT.

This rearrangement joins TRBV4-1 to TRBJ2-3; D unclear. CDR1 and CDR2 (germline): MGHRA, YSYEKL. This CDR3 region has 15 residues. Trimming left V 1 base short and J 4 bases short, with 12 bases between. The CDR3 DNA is TGCGCCAGCAGCCAAGGTCTTGGAAGCGCAGATACGCAGTATTTT. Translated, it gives CASSQGLGSADTQYF.

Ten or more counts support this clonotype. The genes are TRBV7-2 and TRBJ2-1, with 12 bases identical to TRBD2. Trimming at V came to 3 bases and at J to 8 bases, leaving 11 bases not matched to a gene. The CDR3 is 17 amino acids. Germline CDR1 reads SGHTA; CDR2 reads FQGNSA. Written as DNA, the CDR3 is TGTGCCAGCAGCTTTCCCGCTAGCGGGAGGGCCATTGATGAGCAGTTCTTC. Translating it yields CASSFPASGRAIDEQFF. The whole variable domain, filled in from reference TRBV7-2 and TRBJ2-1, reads GAGVSQSPSNKVTEKGKDVELRCDPISGHTALYWYRQSLGQGLEFLIYFQGNSAPDKSGLPSDRFSAERTGGSVSTLTIQRTQQEDSAVYLCASSFPASGRAIDEQFFGPGTRLTVL.

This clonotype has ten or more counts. The CDR3 loop reads CASSPPGRRQETQYF. The DNA of the CDR3 is TGTGCCAGCTCACCACCGGGTCGGCGGCAAGAGACCCAGTACTTC. The chain carries TRBV18 and TRBJ2-1; D not resolved. The J call may be in error: the DNA end matches TRBJ2-5 better. The CDR3 runs 15 residues. Germline V lookup: CDR1 KGHSH, CDR2 LQKENI.

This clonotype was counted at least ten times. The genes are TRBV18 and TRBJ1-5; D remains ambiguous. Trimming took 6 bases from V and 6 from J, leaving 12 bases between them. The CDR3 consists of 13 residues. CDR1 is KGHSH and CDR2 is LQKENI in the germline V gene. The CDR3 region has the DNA TGTGCCAGCTCTACGATGGGTGGTCAGCCCCAGCATTTT. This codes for CASSTMGGQPQHF.

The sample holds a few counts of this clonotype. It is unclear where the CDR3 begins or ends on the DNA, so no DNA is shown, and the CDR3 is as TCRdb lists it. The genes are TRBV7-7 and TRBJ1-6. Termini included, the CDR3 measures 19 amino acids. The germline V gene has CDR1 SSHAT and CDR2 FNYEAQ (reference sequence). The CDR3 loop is CASSPRRFGEGSYNSPLHF.

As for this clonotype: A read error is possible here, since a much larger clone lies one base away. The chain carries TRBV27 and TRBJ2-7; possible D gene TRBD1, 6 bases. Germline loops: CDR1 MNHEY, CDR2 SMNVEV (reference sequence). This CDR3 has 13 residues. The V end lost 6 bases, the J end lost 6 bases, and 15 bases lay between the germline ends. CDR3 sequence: CASSPGAGVEQYF. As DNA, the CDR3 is TGTGCCAGCAGCCCTGGCGCAGGGGTCGAGCAGTACTTC.

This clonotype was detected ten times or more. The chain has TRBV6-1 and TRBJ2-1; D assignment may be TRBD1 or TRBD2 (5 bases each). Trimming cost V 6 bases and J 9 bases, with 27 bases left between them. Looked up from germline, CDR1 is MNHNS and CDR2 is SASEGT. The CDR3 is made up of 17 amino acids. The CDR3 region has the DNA TGTGCCAGCAGCCAGATAGGGTTCGAATGGGGGATAAGTGAGCAGTTCTTC. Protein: CASSQIGFEWGISEQFF.

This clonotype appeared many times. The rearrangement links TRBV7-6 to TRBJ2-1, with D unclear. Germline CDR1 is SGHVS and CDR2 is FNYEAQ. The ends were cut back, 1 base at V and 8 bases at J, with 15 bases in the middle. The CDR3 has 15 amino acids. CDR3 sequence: CASSLGLPPRYEQFF. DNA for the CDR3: TGTGCCAGCAGCTTAGGCCTACCTCCTAGGTATGAGCAGTTCTTC.

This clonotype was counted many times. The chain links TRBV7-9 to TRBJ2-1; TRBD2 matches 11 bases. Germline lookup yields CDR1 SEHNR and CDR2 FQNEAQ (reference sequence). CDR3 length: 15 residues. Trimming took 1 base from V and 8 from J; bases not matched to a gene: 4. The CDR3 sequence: CASSLVSGGAYEQFF. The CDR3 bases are TGTGCCAGCAGCTTAGTTAGCGGGGGGGCCTATGAGCAGTTCTTC.

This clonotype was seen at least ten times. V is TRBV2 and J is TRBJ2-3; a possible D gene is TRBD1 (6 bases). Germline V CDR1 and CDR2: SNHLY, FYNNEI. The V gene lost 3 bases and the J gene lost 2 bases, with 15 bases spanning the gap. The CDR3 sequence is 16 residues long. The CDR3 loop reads CASSELGPGDTDTQYF. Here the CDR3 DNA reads TGTGCCAGCAGTGAGCTGGGGCCAGGGGACACAGATACGCAGTATTTT. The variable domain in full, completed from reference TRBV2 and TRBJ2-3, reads EPEVTQTPSHQVTQMGQEVILRCVPISNHLYFYWYRQILGQKVEFLVSFYNNEISEKSEIFDDQFSVERPDGSNFTLKIRSTKLEDSAMYFCASSELGPGDTDTQYFGPGTRLTVL.

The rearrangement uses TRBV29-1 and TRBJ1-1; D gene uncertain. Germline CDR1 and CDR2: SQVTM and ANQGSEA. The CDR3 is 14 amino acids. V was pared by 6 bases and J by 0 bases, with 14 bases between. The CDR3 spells CSVYGLPMNTEAFF. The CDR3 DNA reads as TGCAGCGTGTATGGCCTTCCTATGAACACTGAAGCTTTCTTT. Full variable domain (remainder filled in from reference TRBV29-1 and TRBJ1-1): SAVISQKPSRDICQRGTSLTIQCQVDSQVTMMFWYRQQPGQSLTLIATANQGSEATYESGFVIDKFPISRPNLTFSTLTVSNMSPEDSSIYLCSVYGLPMNTEAFFGQGTRLTVV.

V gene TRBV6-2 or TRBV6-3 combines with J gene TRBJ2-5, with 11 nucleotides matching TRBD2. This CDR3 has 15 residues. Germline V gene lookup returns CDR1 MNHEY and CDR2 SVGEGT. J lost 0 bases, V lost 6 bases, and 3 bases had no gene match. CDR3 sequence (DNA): TGTGCCAGCAGCCCGGGACTAGCGGACCAAGAGACCCAGTACTTC. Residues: CASSPGLADQETQYF.

The CDR3 here is CSAPKRRGGNEQFF. In nucleotides, the CDR3 is TGCAGTGCTCCCAAGCGGCGGGGGGGGAATGAGCAGTTCTTC. The chain combines TRBV20-1 with TRBJ2-1, with 9 nucleotides matching TRBD2. The CDR3 runs to 14 residues. The J segment lost 7 bases and the V segment lost 5 bases, leaving 9 bases of the junction unmatched. Germline assignment: CDR1 DFQATT and CDR2 SNEGSKA (reference sequence).

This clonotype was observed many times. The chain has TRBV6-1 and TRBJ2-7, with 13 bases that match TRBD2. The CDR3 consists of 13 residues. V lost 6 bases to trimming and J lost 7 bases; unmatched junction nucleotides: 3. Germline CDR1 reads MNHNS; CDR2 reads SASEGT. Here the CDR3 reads CASRRTSGREQYF. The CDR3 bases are TGTGCCAGCAGGCGGACTAGCGGGAGAGAGCAGTACTTC.

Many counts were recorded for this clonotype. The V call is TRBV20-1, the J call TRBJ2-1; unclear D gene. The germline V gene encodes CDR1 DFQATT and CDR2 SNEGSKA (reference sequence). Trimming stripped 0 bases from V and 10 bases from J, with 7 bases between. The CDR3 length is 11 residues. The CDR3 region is CSARDIPEQFF. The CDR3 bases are TGCAGTGCTAGAGATATACCCGAGCAGTTCTTC.

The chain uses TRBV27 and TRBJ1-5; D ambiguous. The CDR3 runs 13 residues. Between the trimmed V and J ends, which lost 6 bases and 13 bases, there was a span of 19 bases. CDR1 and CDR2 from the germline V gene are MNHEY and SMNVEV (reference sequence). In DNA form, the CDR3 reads TGTGCCAGCAGCTGGGGAGGAAAAAGTACTCAGCATTTT. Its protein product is CASSWGGKSTQHF.

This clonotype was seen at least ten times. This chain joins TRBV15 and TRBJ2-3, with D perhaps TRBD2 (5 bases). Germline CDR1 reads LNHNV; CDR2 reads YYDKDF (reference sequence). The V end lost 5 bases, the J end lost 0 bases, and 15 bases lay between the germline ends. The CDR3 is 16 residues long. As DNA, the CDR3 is TGTGCCACCAGCTCCCGCGGGTTAACTAGCACAGATACGCAGTATTTT. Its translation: CATSSRGLTSTDTQYF.

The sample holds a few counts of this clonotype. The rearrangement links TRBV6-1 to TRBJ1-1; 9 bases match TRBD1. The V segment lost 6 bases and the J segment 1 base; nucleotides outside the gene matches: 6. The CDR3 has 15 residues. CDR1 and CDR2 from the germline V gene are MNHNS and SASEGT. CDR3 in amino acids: CASRPLDRGNTEAFF. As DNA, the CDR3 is TGTGCCAGCAGGCCATTGGACAGGGGGAACACTGAAGCTTTCTTT.

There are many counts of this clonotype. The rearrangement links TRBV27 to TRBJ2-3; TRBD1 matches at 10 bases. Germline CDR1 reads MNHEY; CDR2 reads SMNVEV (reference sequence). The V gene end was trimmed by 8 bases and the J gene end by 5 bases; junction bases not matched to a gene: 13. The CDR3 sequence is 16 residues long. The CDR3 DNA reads TGTGCCAGCTACCGAAGACAGGGGGCCCCCCTAGATACGCAGTATTTT. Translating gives CASYRRQGAPLDTQYF.

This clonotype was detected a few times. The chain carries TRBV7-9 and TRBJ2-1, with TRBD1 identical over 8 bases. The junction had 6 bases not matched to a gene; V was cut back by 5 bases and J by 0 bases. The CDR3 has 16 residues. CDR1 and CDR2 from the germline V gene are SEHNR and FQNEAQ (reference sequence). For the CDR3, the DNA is TGTGCCAGCAGCCCCAGACAGGGGAGCTCCTACAATGAGCAGTTCTTC. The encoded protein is CASSPRQGSSYNEQFF.

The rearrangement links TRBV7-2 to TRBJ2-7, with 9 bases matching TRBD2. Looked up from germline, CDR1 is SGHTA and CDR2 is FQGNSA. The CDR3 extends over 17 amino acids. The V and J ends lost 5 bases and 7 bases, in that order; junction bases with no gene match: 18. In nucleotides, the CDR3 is TGTGCCAGCAGCATTCAAGGCGGGAGGGCTCCCCTTTGGGAGCAGTACTTC. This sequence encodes CASSIQGGRAPLWEQYF. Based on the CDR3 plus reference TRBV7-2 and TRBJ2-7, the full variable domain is GAGVSQSPSNKVTEKGKDVELRCDPISGHTALYWYRQSLGQGLEFLIYFQGNSAPDKSGLPSDRFSAERTGGSVSTLTIQRTQQEDSAVYLCASSIQGGRAPLWEQYFGPGTRLTVT.

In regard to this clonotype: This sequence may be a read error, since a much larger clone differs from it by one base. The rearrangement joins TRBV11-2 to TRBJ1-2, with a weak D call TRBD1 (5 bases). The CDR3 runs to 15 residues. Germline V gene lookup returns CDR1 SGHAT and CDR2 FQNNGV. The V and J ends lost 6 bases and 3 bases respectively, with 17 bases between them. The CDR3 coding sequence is TGTGCCAGCAGTTTTACAGGCCCATTGGACTATGGCTACACCTTC. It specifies CASSFTGPLDYGYTF.

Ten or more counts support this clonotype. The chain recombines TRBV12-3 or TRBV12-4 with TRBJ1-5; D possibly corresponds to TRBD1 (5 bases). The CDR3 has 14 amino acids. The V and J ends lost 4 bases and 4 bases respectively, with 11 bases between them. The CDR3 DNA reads TGTGCCAGCAGTTCGATGTGGGGGAATCAGCCCCAGCATTTT. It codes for CASSSMWGNQPQHF.

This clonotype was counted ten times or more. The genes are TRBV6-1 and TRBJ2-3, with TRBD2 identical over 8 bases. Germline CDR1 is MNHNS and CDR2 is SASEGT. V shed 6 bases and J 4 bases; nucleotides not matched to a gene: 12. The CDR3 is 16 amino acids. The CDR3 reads CASRGLAGRGADTQYF. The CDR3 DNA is TGTGCCAGCAGAGGACTAGCAGGGAGGGGGGCAGATACGCAGTATTTT.